Described below is a single T cell receptor (beta chain) sequence and its context. What it binds is unknown. The junction departs from the called germline gene at one end, perhaps through a read error. The data derive from a study of vaccination and CD4 T cells after COVID-19. Overall study context: Those taking part got two shots of either the BNT162b2 or the mRNA-1273 vaccine.

CDR1 and CDR2 (germline): SEHNR, FQNEAQ (reference sequence). This CDR3 spans 14 amino acids. Study-wide points: The study examined relatively few convalescent patients and included no early post-infection timepoints.

The Oncomine TCR Beta short-read assay was applied to DNA of cultured CD4+ T cells. TCRdb reprocessed the PCR reads with MiXCR, giving one entry per CDR3 protein. The table includes about 4,900 distinct CDR3 sequences, around two fifths detected once. Treatment noted: approximately 11-day PBMC culture with coronavirus spike peptide pools or control peptides (ViraFEST assay). Pre-COVID-19 pandemic sampling (2011-2018) yielded the unexposed donor's CD4+ T cells. Sequenced material: CD4+ T cells from blood, cultured in vitro. The chain has TRBV7-9 and TRBJ1-1; no definite D call. The TCR originated in a human donor in good health. The CDR3 coding sequence is TGTGCCGGCAGCTTAATAGAAGTGAACACTGAAGCTTTCTTT. It encodes CAGSLIEVNTEAFF.